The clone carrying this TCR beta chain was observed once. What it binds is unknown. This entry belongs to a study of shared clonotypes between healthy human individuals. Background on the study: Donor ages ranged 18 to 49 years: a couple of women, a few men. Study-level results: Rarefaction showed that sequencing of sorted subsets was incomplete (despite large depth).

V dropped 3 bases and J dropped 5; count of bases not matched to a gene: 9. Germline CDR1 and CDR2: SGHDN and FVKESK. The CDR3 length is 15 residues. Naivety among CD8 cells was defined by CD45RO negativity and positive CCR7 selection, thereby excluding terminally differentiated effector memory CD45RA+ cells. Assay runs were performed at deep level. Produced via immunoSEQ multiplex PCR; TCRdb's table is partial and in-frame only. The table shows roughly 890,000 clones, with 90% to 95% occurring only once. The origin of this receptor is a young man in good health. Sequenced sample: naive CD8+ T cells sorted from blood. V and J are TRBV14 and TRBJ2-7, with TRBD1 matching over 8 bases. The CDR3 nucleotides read TGTGCCAGCAGCCACAAGTATGGACAGGGTAACGAGCAGTACTTC. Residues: CASSHKYGQGNEQYF. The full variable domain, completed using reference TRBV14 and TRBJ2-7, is EAGVTQFPSHSVIEKGQTVTLRCDPISGHDNLYWYRRVMGKEIKFLLHFVKESKQDESGMPNNRFLAERTGGTYSTLKVQPAELEDSGVYFCASSHKYGQGNEQYFGPGTRLTVT.